This T cell receptor beta chain was retrieved from a study of blood T cell repertoires in COVID-19. Study information: Both acute and convalescent COVID-19 samples were obtained from the United States, Italy and Spain. PBMCs, B-cell-depleted T cells, or T cells provided the cDNA or gDNA that made up the material.

Germline V lookup: CDR1 SGHRS, CDR2 YFSETQ. The CDR3 is made up of 14 amino acids. V was clipped by 4 bases and J by 5 bases; unmatched bases: 4. In the study's own analysis: Amplification with reference gene primers provided the estimates of nucleated cell counts. Here immunoSEQ multiplex PCR was the method, and the copy in TCRdb shows in-frame clones only, minus some. That table supplies the V and J calls and clone size; D and trimming were determined from the DNA. The sample has approximately 280,000 clones, approximately 85% seen once. The sequenced material came from peripheral blood. The origin of this receptor is a woman between 65 and 79 years old with acute or convalescent COVID-19. V and J are TRBV5-1 and TRBJ2-3; TRBD1 agrees at 10 bases. This chain's CDR3 is CASSTGQGVDTQYF. The CDR3 nucleotides read TGCGCCAGCAGCACAGGACAGGGGGTAGATACGCAGTATTTT.